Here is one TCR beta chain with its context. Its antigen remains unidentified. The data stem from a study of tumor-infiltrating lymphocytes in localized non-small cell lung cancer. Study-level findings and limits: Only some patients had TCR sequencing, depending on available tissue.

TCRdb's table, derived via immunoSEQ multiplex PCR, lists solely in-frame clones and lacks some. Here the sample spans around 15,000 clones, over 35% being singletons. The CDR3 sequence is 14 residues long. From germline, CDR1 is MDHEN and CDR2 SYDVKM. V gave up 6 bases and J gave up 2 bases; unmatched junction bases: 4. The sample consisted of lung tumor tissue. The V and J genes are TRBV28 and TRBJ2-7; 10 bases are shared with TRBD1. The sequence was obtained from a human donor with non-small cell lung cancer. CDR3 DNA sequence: TGTGCCAGCAGCCACGGACAGGGGGCCTACGAGCAGTACTTC. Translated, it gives CASSHGQGAYEQYF.